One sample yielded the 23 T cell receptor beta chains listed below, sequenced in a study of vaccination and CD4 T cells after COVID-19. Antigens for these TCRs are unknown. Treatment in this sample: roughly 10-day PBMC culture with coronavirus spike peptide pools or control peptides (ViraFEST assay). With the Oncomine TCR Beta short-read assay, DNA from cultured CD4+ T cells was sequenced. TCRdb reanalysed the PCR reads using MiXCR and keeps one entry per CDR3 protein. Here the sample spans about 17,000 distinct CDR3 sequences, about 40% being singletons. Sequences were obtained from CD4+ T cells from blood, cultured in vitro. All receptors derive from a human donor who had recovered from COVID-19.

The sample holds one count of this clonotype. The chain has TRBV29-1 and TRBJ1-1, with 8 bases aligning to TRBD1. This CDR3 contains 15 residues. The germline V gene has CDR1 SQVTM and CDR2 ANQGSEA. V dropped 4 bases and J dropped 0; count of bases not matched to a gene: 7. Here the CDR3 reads CSVGIPDRVNTEAFF. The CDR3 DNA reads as TGCAGCGTTGGGATACCGGACAGGGTGAACACTGAAGCTTTCTTT. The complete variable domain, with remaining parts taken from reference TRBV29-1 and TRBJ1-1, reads SAVISQKPSRDICQRGTSLTIQCQVDSQVTMMFWYRQQPGQSLTLIATANQGSEATYESGFVIDKFPISRPNLTFSTLTVSNMSPEDSSIYLCSVGIPDRVNTEAFFGQGTRLTVV.

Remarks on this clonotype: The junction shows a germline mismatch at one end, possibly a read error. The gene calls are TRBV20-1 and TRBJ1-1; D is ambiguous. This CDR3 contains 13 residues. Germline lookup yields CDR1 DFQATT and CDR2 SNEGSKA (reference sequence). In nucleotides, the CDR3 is TGCAGTGCTAGTCGTACCCTCGAGGCTGAAGCTTCCTTT. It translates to CSASRTLEAEASF.

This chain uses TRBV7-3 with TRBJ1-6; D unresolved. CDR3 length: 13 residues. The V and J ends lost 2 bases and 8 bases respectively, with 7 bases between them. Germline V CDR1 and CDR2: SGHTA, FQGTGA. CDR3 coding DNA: TGTGCCAGCAGCTTATTATGGGATTCACCCCTCCACTTT. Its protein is CASSLLWDSPLHF.

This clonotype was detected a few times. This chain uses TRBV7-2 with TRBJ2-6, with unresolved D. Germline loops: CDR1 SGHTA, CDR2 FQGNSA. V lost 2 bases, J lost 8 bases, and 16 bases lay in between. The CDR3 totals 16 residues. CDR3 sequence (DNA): TGTGCCAGCAGCTTAAGTTGGGCGGTTGAATCCAACGTCCTGACTTTC. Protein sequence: CASSLSWAVESNVLTF.

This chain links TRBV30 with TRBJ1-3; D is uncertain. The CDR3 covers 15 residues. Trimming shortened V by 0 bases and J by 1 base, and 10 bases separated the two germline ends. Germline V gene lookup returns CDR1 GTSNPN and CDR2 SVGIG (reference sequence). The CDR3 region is CAWSVRAASGNTIYF. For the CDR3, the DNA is TGTGCCTGGAGTGTTAGGGCAGCATCTGGAAACACCATATATTTT.

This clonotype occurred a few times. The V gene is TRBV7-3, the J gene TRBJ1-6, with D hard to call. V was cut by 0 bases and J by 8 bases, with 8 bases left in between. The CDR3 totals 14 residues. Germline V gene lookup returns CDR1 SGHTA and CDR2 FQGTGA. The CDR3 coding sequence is TGTGCCAGCAGCTTAACGGCAGGAGATTCACCCCTCCACTTT. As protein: CASSLTAGDSPLHF.

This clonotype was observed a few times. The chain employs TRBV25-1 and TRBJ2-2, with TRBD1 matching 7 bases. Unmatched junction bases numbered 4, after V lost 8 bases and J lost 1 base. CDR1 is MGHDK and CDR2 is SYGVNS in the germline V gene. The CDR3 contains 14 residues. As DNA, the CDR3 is TGTGCCAGCGGGGACAGCGGGAACACCGGGGAGCTGTTTTTT. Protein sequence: CASGDSGNTGELFF.

CDR3 loop: CASSLAGTGYYDEQFF. For the CDR3, the DNA is TGCGCCAGCAGCCTTGCAGGGACAGGGTATTACGATGAGCAGTTCTTC. V and J are TRBV5-1 and TRBJ2-1; 9 bases are a match to TRBD1. Germline loops: CDR1 SGHRS, CDR2 YFSETQ. The CDR3 length is 16 residues. With 4 bases clipped from V and 8 bases from J, the junction kept 13 bases outside the gene matches. The full variable domain, with the rest looked up from reference TRBV5-1 and TRBJ2-1, is KAGVTQTPRYLIKTRGQQVTLSCSPISGHRSVSWYQQTPGQGLQFLFEYFSETQRNKGNFPGRFSGRQFSNSRSEMNVSTLELGDSALYLCASSLAGTGYYDEQFFGPGTRLTVL.

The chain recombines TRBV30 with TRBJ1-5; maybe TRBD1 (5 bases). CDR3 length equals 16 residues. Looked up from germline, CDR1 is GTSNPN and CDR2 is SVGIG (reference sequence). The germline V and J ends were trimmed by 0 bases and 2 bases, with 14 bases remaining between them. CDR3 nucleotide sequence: TGTGCCTGGAGTGTACGAAAGAGCAGGGGCAATCAGCCCCAGCATTTT. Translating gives CAWSVRKSRGNQPQHF. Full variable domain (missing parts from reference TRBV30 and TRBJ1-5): SQTIHQWPATLVQPVGSPLSLECTVEGTSNPNLYWYRQAAGRGLQLLFYSVGIGQISSEVPQNLSASRPQDRQFILSSKKLLLSDSGFYLCAWSVRKSRGNQPQHFGDGTRLSIL.

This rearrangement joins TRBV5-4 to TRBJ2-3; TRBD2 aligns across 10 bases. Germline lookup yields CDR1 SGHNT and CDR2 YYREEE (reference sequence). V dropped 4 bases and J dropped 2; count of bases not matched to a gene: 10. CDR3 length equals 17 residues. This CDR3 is CASSAPGLAINTDTQYF. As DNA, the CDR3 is TGTGCCAGCAGCGCACCGGGACTAGCGATTAACACAGATACGCAGTATTTT. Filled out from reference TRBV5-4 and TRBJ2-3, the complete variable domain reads ETGVTQSPTHLIKTRGQQVTLRCSSQSGHNTVSWYQQALGQGPQFIFQYYREEENGRGNFPPRFSGLQFPNYSSELNVNALELDDSALYLCASSAPGLAINTDTQYFGPGTRLTVL.

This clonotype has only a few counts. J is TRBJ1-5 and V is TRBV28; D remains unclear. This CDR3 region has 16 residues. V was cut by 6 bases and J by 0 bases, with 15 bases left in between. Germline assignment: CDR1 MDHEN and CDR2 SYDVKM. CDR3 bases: TGTGCCAGCAGAATCGGTAAAGGGTCTAGCAATCAGCCCCAGCATTTT. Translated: CASRIGKGSSNQPQHF.

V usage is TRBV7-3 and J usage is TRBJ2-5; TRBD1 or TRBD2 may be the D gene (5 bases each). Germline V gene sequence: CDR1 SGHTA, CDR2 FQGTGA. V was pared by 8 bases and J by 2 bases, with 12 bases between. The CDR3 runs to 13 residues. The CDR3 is CASARWGQETQYF. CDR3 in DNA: TGTGCCAGCGCCAGATGGGGGCAAGAGACCCAGTACTTC.

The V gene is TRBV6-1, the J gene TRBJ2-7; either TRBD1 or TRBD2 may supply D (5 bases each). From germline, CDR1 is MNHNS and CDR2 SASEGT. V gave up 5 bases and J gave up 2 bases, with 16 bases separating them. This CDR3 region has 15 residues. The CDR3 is CASSLREGGAYEQYF. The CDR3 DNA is TGTGCCAGCAGTCTCAGGGAAGGAGGCGCCTACGAGCAGTACTTC.

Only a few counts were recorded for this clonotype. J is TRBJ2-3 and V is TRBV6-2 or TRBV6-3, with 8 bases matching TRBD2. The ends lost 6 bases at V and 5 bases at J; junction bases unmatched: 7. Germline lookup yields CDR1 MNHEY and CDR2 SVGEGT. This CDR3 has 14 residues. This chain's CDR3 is CASSPTSGRDTQYF. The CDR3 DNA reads TGTGCCAGCAGCCCAACTAGCGGCAGAGATACGCAGTATTTT.

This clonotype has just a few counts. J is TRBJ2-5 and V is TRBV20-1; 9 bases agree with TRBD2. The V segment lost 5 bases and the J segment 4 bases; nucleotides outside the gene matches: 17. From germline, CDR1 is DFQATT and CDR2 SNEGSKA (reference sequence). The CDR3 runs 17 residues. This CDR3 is CSAAKEDSGSPRETQYF. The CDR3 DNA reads TGCAGTGCTGCTAAGGAGGATAGCGGGAGTCCTCGAGAGACCCAGTACTTC.

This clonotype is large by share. CDR3 DNA sequence: TGTGCCAGCAGCTTAACAGATACGCAGTATTTT. Protein sequence: CASSLTDTQYF. The chain joins TRBV7-2 to TRBJ2-3; no firm D call. This CDR3 has 11 amino acids. CDR1 and CDR2 from the germline V gene are SGHTA and FQGNSA. Trimming removed 2 bases at V and 3 bases at J, with 0 bases between.

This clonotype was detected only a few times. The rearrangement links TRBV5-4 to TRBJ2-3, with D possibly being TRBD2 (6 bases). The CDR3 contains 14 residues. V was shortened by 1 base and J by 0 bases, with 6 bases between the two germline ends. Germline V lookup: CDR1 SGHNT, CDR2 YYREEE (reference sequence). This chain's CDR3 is CASSLTSSTDTQYF. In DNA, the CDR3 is TGTGCCAGCAGCTTGACTAGCAGCACAGATACGCAGTATTTT.

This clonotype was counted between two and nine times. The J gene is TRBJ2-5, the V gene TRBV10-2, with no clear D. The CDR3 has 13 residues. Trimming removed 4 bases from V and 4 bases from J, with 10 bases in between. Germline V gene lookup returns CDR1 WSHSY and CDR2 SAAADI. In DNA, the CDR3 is TGCGCCAGCAGTGCAATATTCTCAGAGACCCAGTACTTC. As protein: CASSAIFSETQYF.

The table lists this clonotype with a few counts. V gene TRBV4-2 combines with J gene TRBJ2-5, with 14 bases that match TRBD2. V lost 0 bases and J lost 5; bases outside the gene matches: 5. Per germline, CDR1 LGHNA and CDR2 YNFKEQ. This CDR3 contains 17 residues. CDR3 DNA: TGTGCCAGCAGCCAAGATGGGACTAGCGGGAGAGGGGAGACCCAGTACTTC. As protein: CASSQDGTSGRGETQYF.

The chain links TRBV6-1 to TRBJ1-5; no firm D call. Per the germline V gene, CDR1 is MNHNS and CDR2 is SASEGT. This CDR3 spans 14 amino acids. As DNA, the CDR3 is TGTGTCAGTACTTCATCGGGGAACAATCAGCCCCAGCATTTT. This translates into CVSTSSGNNQPQHF.

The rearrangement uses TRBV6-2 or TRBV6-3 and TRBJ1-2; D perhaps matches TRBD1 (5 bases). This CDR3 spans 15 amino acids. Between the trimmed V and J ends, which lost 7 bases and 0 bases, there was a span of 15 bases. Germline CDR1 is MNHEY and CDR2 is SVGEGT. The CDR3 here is CASTGPGRTNYGYTF. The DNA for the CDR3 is TGTGCCAGCACCGGGCCGGGACGGACTAACTATGGCTACACCTTC.

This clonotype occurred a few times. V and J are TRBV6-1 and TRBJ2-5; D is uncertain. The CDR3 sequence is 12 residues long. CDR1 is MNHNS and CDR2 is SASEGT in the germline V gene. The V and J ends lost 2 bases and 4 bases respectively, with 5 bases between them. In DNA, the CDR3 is TGTGCCAGCAGTGAACTGGGAGAGACCCAGTACTTC. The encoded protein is CASSELGETQYF.

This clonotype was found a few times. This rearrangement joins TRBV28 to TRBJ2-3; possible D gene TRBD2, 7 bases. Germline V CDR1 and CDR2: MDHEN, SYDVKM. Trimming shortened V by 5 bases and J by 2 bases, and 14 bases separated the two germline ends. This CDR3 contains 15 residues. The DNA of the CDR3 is TGTGCCAGCAGTCCCGGGGGGCGAATCACAGATACGCAGTATTTT. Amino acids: CASSPGGRITDTQYF.